The 32 T cell receptor beta chains below all came from one sample that was sequenced in a study of human T cells and chemical hapten exposure. TCRdb analysed the RACE reads with MiXCR anew, one entry per CDR3 protein. The sample lists roughly 380,000 distinct CDR3 sequences, more than 4.5% seen once, with around 2% in the top ten. Time point specified: patch test 1, 2 weeks after DPC sensitization. Stated treatment: therapeutic diphenylcyclopropenone sensitization with weekly scalp DPC. Specimen: whole blood, collected in connection with sensitization to the hapten diphenylcyclopropenone (DPC). The receptors derive from a woman in her forties or fifties with alopecia areata. Some clones in this sample may be carry-over from other donors' samples.

This clonotype was picked up many times. The gene calls are TRBV6-6 and TRBJ2-3; 7 bases agree with TRBD2. V shed 0 bases and J 4 bases; nucleotides not matched to a gene: 1. The CDR3 runs to 14 residues. Germline CDR1 MNHNY, CDR2 SVGAGI (reference sequence). CDR3 protein: CASSYSAGADTQYF. The CDR3 region has the DNA TGTGCCAGCAGTTACTCCGCGGGGGCAGATACGCAGTATTTT.

This clonotype has ten or more counts. The gene calls are TRBV2 and TRBJ2-3; D remains unclear. CDR3 length: 15 amino acids. Trimming took 5 bases from V and 6 from J, leaving 18 bases between them. Germline values: CDR1 SNHLY, CDR2 FYNNEI. As DNA, the CDR3 is TGTGCCAGCAGTAGTGTCTTAGGCGACGGGGATACGCAGTATTTT. Translating gives CASSSVLGDGDTQYF.

This clonotype showed up many times. The chain uses TRBV9 and TRBJ2-7; D could derive from TRBD1 or TRBD2 (5 bases each). There are 13 residues in the CDR3. Trimming shortened V by 3 bases and J by 2 bases, and 9 bases separated the two germline ends. Germline V CDR1 and CDR2: SGDLS, YYNGEE. This CDR3 is CASSGRDPYEQYF. CDR3 coding DNA: TGTGCCAGCAGCGGCCGGGACCCCTACGAGCAGTACTTC.

The sample holds many counts of this clonotype. The chain joins TRBV6-5 to TRBJ1-4; D might be TRBD1 (6 bases). CDR3 length equals 13 residues. Germline CDR1 MNHEY, CDR2 SVGAGI. V shed 6 bases and J shed 8 bases, with 13 bases lying between them. The CDR3 DNA reads TGTGCCAGCAGAGACGGACAGCGGGAAAAACTGTTTTTT. Translation: CASRDGQREKLFF.

At least ten counts were recorded for this clonotype. V and J are TRBV27 and TRBJ1-6, with a weak D call TRBD1 (6 bases). Trimming took off 9 bases at V and 6 bases at J, with 9 bases between the two ends. Germline CDR1 MNHEY, CDR2 SMNVEV (reference sequence). The length of the CDR3 is 12 residues. The chain's CDR3 is CASQQGNSPLHF. CDR3 DNA sequence: TGTGCCAGTCAACAGGGTAATTCACCCCTCCACTTT.

There are many counts of this clonotype. J is TRBJ2-7 and V is TRBV7-9; D remains unclear. V shed 5 bases and J shed 3 bases, with 11 bases lying between them. Germline CDR1 is SEHNR and CDR2 is FQNEAQ (reference sequence). The CDR3 is 13 residues long. Here the CDR3 DNA reads TGTGCCAGCAGCCCAGCCAGAATCTACGAGCAGTACTTC. Encoded protein: CASSPARIYEQYF. Together with reference TRBV7-9 and TRBJ2-7, the CDR3 gives the full variable domain: DTGVSQNPRHKITKRGQNVTFRCDPISEHNRLYWYRQTLGQGPEFLTYFQNEAQLEKSRLLSDRFSAERPKGSFSTLEIQRTEQGDSAMYLCASSPARIYEQYFGPGTRLTVT.

Regarding this clonotype: A much larger clonotype is one base distant, so this may be a read error. The rearrangement joins TRBV7-6 to TRBJ1-1, with 9 bases matching TRBD1. In germline, CDR1 is SGHVS, CDR2 FNYEAQ. The CDR3 loop spans 15 amino acids. For the CDR3, the DNA is TGTGACAGCAGCTTGACAGGGGGGCTGGGCACTGAAGCTTTCTTT. Its translation: CDSSLTGGLGTEAFF.

Many counts were recorded for this clonotype. The chain joins TRBV6-1 to TRBJ2-5, with D possibly TRBD1 on 5 matching bases. This CDR3 spans 13 amino acids. CDR1 MNHNS and CDR2 SASEGT come from the germline V gene. V shed 1 base and J shed 4 bases, with 7 bases lying between them. CDR3 sequence reads: CASSEEGVETQYF. The CDR3 region has the DNA TGTGCCAGCAGTGAAGAAGGGGTAGAGACCCAGTACTTC.

This clonotype was counted ten times or more. The chain has TRBV7-6 and TRBJ2-7; the match to TRBD1 covers 7 bases. J was trimmed by 3 bases and V by 5 bases; bases with no gene match: 19. This CDR3 has 18 amino acids. Germline loops: CDR1 SGHVS, CDR2 FNYEAQ. CDR3 DNA: TGTGCCAGCAGCCTTAGTTCGTCCCGGGACAGCCTATACTACGAGCAGTACTTC. Protein product: CASSLSSSRDSLYYEQYF.

V is TRBV6-1 and J is TRBJ1-2; D not resolved. Germline CDR1 reads MNHNS; CDR2 reads SASEGT. CDR3 length: 13 residues. The ends were cut back, 7 bases at V and 3 bases at J, with 12 bases in the middle. This CDR3 reads CASIHDPDYGYTF. The DNA of the CDR3 is TGTGCCAGCATCCACGATCCGGACTATGGCTACACCTTC.

This clonotype was seen a handful of times. This chain uses TRBV6-5 with TRBJ2-3, with 8 positions matching TRBD1. With 6 bases clipped from V and 5 bases from J, the junction kept 10 bases outside the gene matches. The length of the CDR3 is 15 residues. Germline CDR1 MNHEY, CDR2 SVGAGI. In nucleotides, the CDR3 is TGTGCCAGCAGCCCCGGACAGGGAGAAGGAGATACGCAGTATTTT. Protein product: CASSPGQGEGDTQYF.

In this sample, this clonotype turned up a few times. The chain uses TRBV7-9 and TRBJ1-1; D perhaps matches TRBD1 (6 bases). Trimming stripped 6 bases from V and 6 bases from J, with 8 bases between. Germline V lookup: CDR1 SEHNR, CDR2 FQNEAQ (reference sequence). The CDR3 runs to 11 residues. The CDR3 loop is CASSDRPEAFF. CDR3 bases: TGTGCCAGCAGTGACAGGCCTGAAGCTTTCTTT. The whole variable domain, filled in from reference TRBV7-9 and TRBJ1-1, reads DTGVSQNPRHKITKRGQNVTFRCDPISEHNRLYWYRQTLGQGPEFLTYFQNEAQLEKSRLLSDRFSAERPKGSFSTLEIQRTEQGDSAMYLCASSDRPEAFFGQGTRLTVV.

This clonotype showed up just a few times. The chain has TRBV6-5 and TRBJ1-1; D is unresolved. V shed 7 bases and J shed 5 bases, with 8 bases lying between them. This CDR3 is 11 amino acids long. CDR1 MNHEY and CDR2 SVGAGI come from the germline V gene. CDR3 sequence: CASTFGTEAFF. CDR3 coding DNA: TGTGCCAGCACCTTTGGGACTGAAGCTTTCTTT.

This clonotype was found many times. CDR3 residues: CASKAGGWTEAFF. CDR3 bases: TGTGCCAGCAAAGCAGGGGGTTGGACTGAAGCTTTCTTT. This chain connects TRBV12-3 or TRBV12-4 to TRBJ1-1; 7 nucleotides line up with TRBD1. This CDR3 region has 13 residues. J lost 5 bases, V lost 7 bases, and 7 bases had no gene match.

The CDR3 is CASSYGLGGEQFF. The DNA for the CDR3 is TGTGCCAGCAGTTACGGGCTTGGGGGTGAGCAGTTCTTC. The chain employs TRBV12-3 or TRBV12-4 and TRBJ2-1; D is perhaps TRBD1 or TRBD2 (5 bases each). Trimming stripped 4 bases from V and 9 bases from J, with 13 bases between. This CDR3 spans 13 amino acids.

This clonotype showed up many times. The genes are TRBV20-1 and TRBJ2-6; D is ambiguous. There are 15 residues in the CDR3. CDR1 DFQATT and CDR2 SNEGSKA come from the germline V gene (reference sequence). Trimming removed 0 bases from V and 9 bases from J, with 15 bases in between. In DNA, the CDR3 is TGCAGTGCTAGAGATGGGAACAACCAGTTCAACGTCCTGACTTTC. This gives the protein CSARDGNNQFNVLTF.

This clonotype showed up many times. V usage is TRBV18 and J usage is TRBJ2-7; 9 bases are shared with TRBD1. In germline, CDR1 is KGHSH, CDR2 LQKENI. J was trimmed by 5 bases and V by 3 bases; bases with no gene match: 5. This CDR3 has 14 residues. The CDR3 DNA follows: TGTGCCAGCTCACCCGGACAGGGGAGTCACGAGCAGTACTTC. As protein: CASSPGQGSHEQYF. The variable domain in full, with the rest retrieved from reference TRBV18 and TRBJ2-7, is NAGVMQNPRHLVRRRGQEARLRCSPMKGHSHVYWYRQLPEEGLKFMVYLQKENIIDESGMPKERFSAEFPKEGPSILRIQQVVRGDSAAYFCASSPGQGSHEQYFGPGTRLTVT.

The table lists this clonotype with many counts. The CDR3 spells CASRSGTSHSGEQFF. The CDR3 bases are TGTGCCAGCAGGTCCGGGACTTCGCATTCGGGTGAGCAGTTCTTC. The J gene is TRBJ2-1, the V gene TRBV3-1; the D gene is possibly TRBD2 (6 bases). Germline CDR1 is LGHDT and CDR2 is YNNKEL (reference sequence). V shed 6 bases and J shed 9 bases, with 21 bases lying between them. CDR3 length equals 15 residues.

This clonotype was counted between two and nine times. This chain connects TRBV12-3 or TRBV12-4 to TRBJ1-1; D is perhaps TRBD1 (6 bases). V was clipped by 4 bases and J by 7 bases, with 19 bases between them. This CDR3 is built from 15 residues. The CDR3, as DNA: TGTGCCAGCAGTTGGGGTCCGGAGGGGGTAGGTGAAGCTTTCTTT. Translated: CASSWGPEGVGEAFF.

The rearrangement uses TRBV10-3 and TRBJ1-2; 7 bases line up with TRBD1. With 6 bases clipped from V and 3 bases from J, the junction kept 4 bases outside the gene matches. CDR3 size: 13 residues. Germline V lookup: CDR1 ENHRY, CDR2 SYGVKD. The CDR3 DNA is TGTGCCATCAGGGGGACAGCCCACTATGGCTACACCTTC. Amino acid sequence: CAIRGTAHYGYTF.

This clonotype was observed many times. This chain connects TRBV3-1 to TRBJ2-1; D remains ambiguous. This CDR3 contains 11 residues. V lost 2 bases, J lost 9 bases, and 5 bases lay in between. Germline V gene data show CDR1 as LGHDT and CDR2 as YNNKEL (reference sequence). Here the CDR3 DNA reads TGTGCCAGCAGCCAAATGGGTGAGCAGTTCTTC. Its protein product is CASSQMGEQFF.

This clonotype was counted only a few times. V is TRBV11-2 and J is TRBJ2-3; no firm D call. V lost 1 base to trimming and J lost 2 bases, with 10 bases between them. The CDR3 extends over 15 amino acids. Germline loops: CDR1 SGHAT, CDR2 FQNNGV. The CDR3 DNA follows: TGTGCCAGCAGCTTAGCCCGACGATACACAGATACGCAGTATTTT. Protein product: CASSLARRYTDTQYF.

This rearrangement joins TRBV9 to TRBJ2-1; 11 nucleotides match TRBD2. In germline, CDR1 is SGDLS, CDR2 YYNGEE. The CDR3 extends over 14 amino acids. J was trimmed by 9 bases and V by 2 bases; bases with no gene match: 4. The CDR3 nucleotides are TGTGCCAGCAGCGTTAGCGGGAGGGTTAGTGAGCAGTTCTTC. The encoded protein is CASSVSGRVSEQFF.

The chain joins TRBV7-9 to TRBJ2-2; TRBD1 matches at 7 bases. V was clipped by 5 bases and J by 1 base; unmatched bases: 7. CDR3 size: 16 residues. Germline V gene data show CDR1 as SEHNR and CDR2 as FQNEAQ (reference sequence). CDR3 nucleotide sequence: TGTGCCAGCAGCGGGGCCGGGACAGAGAACACCGGGGAGCTGTTTTTT. It translates to CASSGAGTENTGELFF.

J is TRBJ1-6 and V is TRBV29-1; D unclear. Germline V gene data show CDR1 as SQVTM and CDR2 as ANQGSEA. The V end lost 4 bases, the J end lost 7 bases, and 8 bases lay between the germline ends. The CDR3 totals 12 residues. The chain's CDR3 is CSVGDGNSPLHF. The CDR3 DNA reads TGCAGCGTTGGTGACGGGAATTCACCCCTCCACTTT. Full variable domain (rest looked up from reference TRBV29-1 and TRBJ1-6): SAVISQKPSRDICQRGTSLTIQCQVDSQVTMMFWYRQQPGQSLTLIATANQGSEATYESGFVIDKFPISRPNLTFSTLTVSNMSPEDSSIYLCSVGDGNSPLHFGNGTRLTVT.

The V gene is TRBV3-1, the J gene TRBJ2-4; 10 positions agree with TRBD1. The CDR3 covers 17 residues. The V gene end was trimmed by 3 bases and the J gene end by 7 bases; junction bases not matched to a gene: 12. In germline, CDR1 is LGHDT, CDR2 YNNKEL (reference sequence). The CDR3 is CASSQGLPGQGTNIQYF. The CDR3 DNA reads as TGTGCCAGCAGCCAGGGGCTACCGGGACAGGGGACGAACATTCAGTACTTC.

This clonotype was observed many times. This chain joins TRBV14 and TRBJ1-1; D is unclear. V dropped 3 bases and J dropped 1 base, with 12 bases sitting between them. The CDR3 is 15 amino acids. Germline loops: CDR1 SGHDN, CDR2 FVKESK. The CDR3 region has the DNA TGTGCCAGCAGCCACGGGCGGCAGCGGAACACTGAAGCTTTCTTT. Its translation is CASSHGRQRNTEAFF.

This clonotype has ten or more counts. This chain joins TRBV20-1 and TRBJ1-2, with D maybe TRBD1 (5 bases). The length of the CDR3 is 12 residues. Trimming left V 3 bases short and J 6 bases short, with 11 bases between. CDR1 DFQATT and CDR2 SNEGSKA come from the germline V gene (reference sequence). CDR3 loop: CSASSLGDGYTF. Here the CDR3 DNA reads TGCAGTGCTAGTTCTTTGGGGGATGGCTACACCTTC.

This clonotype was picked up a small number of times. This chain joins TRBV23-1 and TRBJ2-3, with TRBD2 matching 14 bases. TRBV23-1 carries the ORF label, with uncertain function. Trimming cost V 6 bases and J 2 bases; bases outside gene matches: 4. This CDR3 is built from 16 residues. For the CDR3, the DNA is TGCGCCAGCAGGCTGGGACTAGCGGGAGCCACAGATACGCAGTATTTT. Protein: CASRLGLAGATDTQYF.

Here the CDR3 DNA reads TGTGCCAGCAGCTTTGCCGGGACGGTGAATCAGCCCCAGCATTTT. This encodes CASSFAGTVNQPQHF. J is TRBJ1-5 and V is TRBV7-9, with D perhaps TRBD1 (5 bases). CDR3 size: 15 residues. The V end lost 3 bases, the J end lost 4 bases, and 13 bases lay between the germline ends. Germline loops: CDR1 SEHNR, CDR2 FQNEAQ (reference sequence).

About this clonotype: A much larger clone lies one base from this, so it may be a read error. The chain is built from TRBV2 and TRBJ2-3, with D perhaps TRBD1 (5 bases). CDR1 and CDR2 (germline): SNHLY, FYNNEI. Between the trimmed V and J ends, which lost 10 bases and 5 bases, there was a span of 13 bases. This CDR3 comprises 12 residues. CDR3 nucleotide sequence: TGTGCCAACAGGCCTACAGGAGATACGCAGTATTTT. Amino acid sequence: CANRPTGDTQYF.

V usage is TRBV6-2 or TRBV6-3 and J usage is TRBJ1-5; TRBD1 might be the D (6 bases). Per the germline V gene, CDR1 is MNHEY and CDR2 is SVGEGT. The V end was cut by 4 bases, the J end by 0 bases, with 13 bases between. The CDR3 has 16 residues. The CDR3 nucleotides are TGTGCCAGCAGTTCCCCCCACAGGGATAGCAATCAGCCCCAGCATTTT. It encodes CASSSPHRDSNQPQHF.